The source of this T cell receptor (beta chain) is a study of Graves' ophthalmopathy and Graves' hyperthyroidism (dated by TCRdb to 2017 to 2018). Regarding the study in general: Peripheral blood was collected before any treatment was given, at the time of initial diagnosis. The study used TCR beta repertoire signatures to distinguish Graves' ophthalmopathy from Graves' hyperthyroidism and to predict progression to ophthalmopathy. In total, approximately 130 blood samples were TCR-sequenced: roughly 45 ophthalmopathy, under 80 hyperthyroidism and 17 hyperthyroidism-to-ophthalmopathy patients. To explore V-J signatures distinguishing ophthalmopathy from hyperthyroidism, a discovery set of under 110 patients (around 44 ophthalmopathy, over 55 stable hyperthyroidism) was enrolled. An independent validation cohort comprised 18 to 20 hyperthyroidism patients and around 16 patients who later progressed from hyperthyroidism to ophthalmopathy. In over 5 hyperthyroidism patients, the T-cell repertoire of thyroid tissue was compared with the T-cell repertoire of blood. Once sampling was done, hyperthyroidism patients were given methimazole at a starting dose of 30 mg daily, while ophthalmopathy patients were given high-dose intravenous methylprednisolone. For training and testing, the roughly 93 patients in the discovery cohort were randomly divided in a 7:3 ratio. Paper-wide results and their limitations: In validation, the model predicted ophthalmopathy progression with about 71% sensitivity and 72.22% specificity; 12 predicted patients were CT-confirmed with GO in a median of 6.5 months. Most of the expanded thyroid clonotypes with a frequency above 0.001 were also detected in blood, and it was suggested that the thyroid immune response may be reflected by blood repertoires. In cross-validation, the 13-signature model distinguished ophthalmopathy from stable hyperthyroidism with just over 85% sensitivity and about 81% specificity, while in the test set the corresponding values were roughly 80% and 75%. No statistical method was used to set the sample size in advance, and the investigators knew which group each participant was assigned to.

The table lists this clonotype with many counts. This clone's antigen is unknown. This sequence may be a read error, since a much larger clone differs from it by one base. TCR beta CDR3 regions were amplified from RNA transcripts for repertoire sequencing. The first round of RT-PCR was done with HTBI primers and the Qiagen OneStep RT-PCR kit, and was followed by a second round of multiplex PCR, then size selection and purification. The libraries underwent paired-end sequencing with 100 bp reads on an Illumina HiSeq2000. In the original analysis: SOAPnuke was used to process the reads, removing any read that contained adapters or uncalled bases, had a mean Phred below 15, or lacked an exact match to the constant primer or identifier. COPE v1.2.5 was used to merge the high-quality paired reads. Clonotypes were defined as unique nucleotide sequences and were aligned to IMGT TRB V, D and J references using MiTCR v1.1. Analysis was restricted to V-J combinations with a frequency above 0.0001, which covered 99.2% of repertoires. For each V-J combination, a TCR clonal expansion and chaos score was defined as F50 clonal expansion divided by the chaos observed in the TCRdist matrix. Features were reduced by Welch's t-statistics and random forest to around 13 V-J combinations, which fed a naive Bayes classifier. Thyroid-blood repertoire similarity was quantified with the Morisita-Horn index. Using fastp trimming at Q25 and MiXCR clonotype assembly, TCRdb reanalyzed the public sequencing data and kept in-frame beta chains. Records with the same CDR3 protein are collapsed into one entry carrying the most frequent genes and DNA. TCRdb, not the original authors, processed these V and J calls. Present in this sample are 200,000 to 250,000 distinct CDR3 sequences, about a fifth of which were seen just once. About 46% of the sample comes from the top ten.

The ophthalmopathy patients had moderately to severely active disease, with a Clinical Activity Score of 3 or higher, a NOSPECS grade of 4 or higher, and a disease duration of less than 3 months. Patients with other autoimmune diseases, uncontrolled infections, pregnancy or lactation were excluded. Clinical symptoms, serum thyroxine, TRAb, thyroid ultrasound and orbital computed tomography formed the basis of the diagnosis. Using Ficoll-Paque density gradient centrifugation, PBMCs were isolated from roughly 9.2 ml of fresh peripheral blood. Total RNA was extracted using Trizol reagent, and RNA quality was checked on an Agilent 2100 Bioanalyzer. Taken from cysteine to phenylalanine, the CDR3 has 16 residues. Left in the record is the CDR3 DNA by itself, 48 bases read in frame from the first base. V sheds 0 bases and J sheds 5 bases, leaving 17 bases between their ends.

The sequence joins TRBV12-3 or TRBV12-4 to TRBJ2-7, with TRBD1 as a weak D call on 5 bases. The TCR was taken from a woman aged 45 to 65 with Graves' ophthalmopathy. Donor details come from another sample of the same person, matched by shared clones. The sequenced material came from peripheral blood. The CDR3 has the sequence CASSLAPPPGIDEQYF. The bases read TGTGCCAGCAGTTTAGCCCCTCCCCCAGGGATTGACGAGCAGTACTTC.